A selection of T cell receptor beta chains follows, all from one sample in a study of early T cells in non-severe SARS-CoV-2 infection. Each CDR3 protein gets one entry after TCRdb re-called the 5' RACE reads with MiXCR. The profile covers tens of thousands of distinct CDR3 sequences, with about 11% appearing a single time and about 12% taken by the ten largest. Sequenced here: whole blood, sampled at baseline. All receptors come from an adult who was a healthcare worker with PCR-confirmed SARS-CoV-2 infection or an uninfected control (not recorded which). Both conserved end residues are part of each CDR3. D genes are given only for firm matches. Part of the rows lack a size; the others show once, few, many or a class for expanded clones.

j_call	d_call	clone_size	v_call	cdr3_aa	cdr3_nt
TRBJ1-2	TRBD1	-	TRBV20-1	CSAPQGANGYTF	TGCAGTGCTCCCCAGGGGGCGAATGGCTACACCTTC
TRBJ1-1	TRBD1	few	TRBV7-9	CASSHRDSTEAFF	TGTGCCAGCAGCCATCGGGACAGCACTGAAGCTTTCTTT
TRBJ1-1	-	many	TRBV2	CASRMARRMNTEAFF	TGTGCCAGCAGGATGGCAAGAAGAATGAACACTGAAGCTTTCTTT
TRBJ2-5	-	few	TRBV4-3	CASSPREGVQETQYF	TGCGCCAGCAGCCCCAGGGAAGGAGTCCAAGAGACCCAGTACTTC
TRBJ2-7	-	few	TRBV13	CASSSRYFGYEQYF	TGTGCCAGCAGCTCCCGATACTTCGGCTACGAGCAGTACTTC
TRBJ2-5	TRBD1	many	TRBV7-9	CASSLGGRETQYF	TGTGCCAGCAGTTTAGGGGGCCGGGAGACCCAGTACTTC
TRBJ1-6	TRBD1	many	TRBV29-1	CSVRTGSSHNNSPLHF	TGCAGCGTGCGGACAGGGAGCTCGCATAATAATTCACCCCTCCACTTT
TRBJ1-1	-	many	TRBV5-1	CASSLGGAVSSTVEAFF	TGCGCCAGCAGCTTGGGAGGTGCGGTATCCTCCACCGTGGAAGCTTTCTTT
TRBJ2-5	-	-	TRBV9	CASSVDDQETQYF	TGTGCCAGCAGCGTCGACGACCAAGAGACCCAGTACTTC
TRBJ2-1	-	-	TRBV3-1	CASSQDRQNEQFF	TGTGCCAGCAGCCAAGACCGTCAGAATGAGCAGTTCTTC
TRBJ1-5	-	-	TRBV6-6	CASSYEGPQHF	TGTGCCAGCAGTTACGAGGGGCCCCAGCATTTT
TRBJ2-7	-	few	TRBV6-1	CASSEGRITYEQYF	TGTGCCAGCAGTGAGGGAAGGATTACCTACGAGCAGTACTTC
TRBJ1-1	-	many	TRBV20-1	CSAPTENTEAFF	TGCAGTGCTCCGACAGAGAACACTGAAGCTTTCTTT
TRBJ2-7	-	many	TRBV7-2	CASSPVGRPNGLYF	TGTGCCAGCAGCCCCGTGGGCAGACCAAACGGGCTGTACTTC
TRBJ2-7	-	many	TRBV3-1	CASSWGLSPYTEQYF	TGTGCCAGCAGTTGGGGACTTTCGCCTTATACCGAGCAGTACTTC
TRBJ1-1	-	many	TRBV9	CASSPPRGTEAFF	TGTGCCAGCAGCCCCCCCCGGGGCACTGAAGCTTTCTTT
TRBJ1-2	TRBD1	few	TRBV9	CASSGAPLDRSRGYTF	TGTGCCAGCAGCGGAGCTCCGTTGGACAGGTCTCGAGGCTACACCTTC
TRBJ2-2	TRBD2	few	TRBV7-3	CASSFASGNTGELFF	TGTGCCAGCAGCTTCGCTAGCGGTAACACCGGGGAGCTGTTTTTT
TRBJ1-2	-	few	TRBV6-2/TRBV6-3	CASLGANYGYTF	TGTGCCAGCTTGGGAGCTAACTATGGCTACACCTTC
TRBJ2-1	-	-	TRBV28	CASTPAGPNEQFF	TGTGCCAGCACCCCCGCGGGCCCCAATGAGCAGTTCTTC
TRBJ2-7	-	few	TRBV2	CASSGPTARIPYEQYF	TGTGCCAGCAGTGGGCCTACAGCCCGAATCCCCTACGAGCAGTACTTC
TRBJ1-3	TRBD1	-	TRBV12-3/TRBV12-4	CASSSLTGDFSGNTIYF	TGTGCCAGCAGTTCGTTGACAGGGGACTTCTCTGGAAACACCATATATTTT
TRBJ2-4	-	-	TRBV6-6	CASSSSETVIQYF	TGTGCCAGCAGTTCTAGCGAGACAGTCATTCAGTACTTC
TRBJ2-4	TRBD2	few	TRBV4-1	CASSQVAGIAKNIQYF	TGCGCCAGCAGCCAGGTAGCGGGAATAGCCAAAAACATTCAGTACTTC
TRBJ2-7	-	-	TRBV7-8	CASSHPRAYEQYF	TGTGCCAGCAGTCATCCCAGGGCCTACGAGCAGTACTTC
TRBJ2-1	TRBD1	many	TRBV6-2/TRBV6-3	CASIAVRGRLGEQFF	TGTGCCAGCATCGCGGTGAGGGGGCGTCTGGGTGAGCAGTTCTTC
TRBJ1-1	-	few	TRBV20-1	CSARDLGLYTEAFF	TGCAGTGCTAGAGATCTGGGGCTGTACACTGAAGCTTTCTTT
TRBJ1-4	TRBD1	few	TRBV7-8	CASSPSQGRTNEKLFF	TGTGCCAGCAGCCCATCACAGGGGAGAACTAATGAAAAACTGTTTTTT
TRBJ1-2	TRBD1	many	TRBV20-1	CSVPLLRGREGYTF	TGCAGTGTTCCGTTACTCAGGGGGCGGGAAGGCTACACCTTC
TRBJ1-6	-	few	TRBV5-6	CASSLTGRNSPLHF	TGTGCCAGCAGCTTAACAGGTCGTAATTCACCCCTCCACTTT
TRBJ2-1	-	many	TRBV28	CASRTLGSSYNEQFF	TGTGCCAGCAGGACCCTCGGGAGCTCCTACAATGAGCAGTTCTTC
TRBJ2-5	-	many	TRBV20-1	CSAGPSRAGGQETQYF	TGCAGTGCTGGCCCTAGTCGAGCGGGCGGACAAGAGACCCAGTACTTC
TRBJ2-7	TRBD1	-	TRBV3-1	CASSLGQGTREQYF	TGTGCCAGCAGCCTGGGACAGGGTACGCGCGAGCAGTACTTC
TRBJ2-7	-	few	TRBV5-1	CASSLGGDTSSYEQYF	TGCGCCAGCAGCTTGGGGGGGGACACCAGCTCCTACGAGCAGTACTTC
TRBJ2-4	TRBD1	-	TRBV28	CASRSGQTKDGIQYF	TGTGCCAGCAGGTCGGGACAGACTAAGGATGGCATTCAGTACTTC
TRBJ2-7	-	-	TRBV5-5	CASSLDPHRNEQYF	TGTGCCAGCAGCCTAGACCCTCATAGGAACGAGCAGTACTTC
TRBJ2-1	TRBD2	many	TRBV24-1	CATSDPQTSGVGEQFF	TGTGCCACCAGTGATCCTCAGACTAGCGGGGTCGGTGAGCAGTTCTTC
TRBJ1-2	-	-	TRBV5-1	CASSLVGDNYGYTF	TGCGCCAGCAGCTTGGTTGGGGATAACTATGGCTACACCTTC
TRBJ2-1	-	few	TRBV7-9	CASSPGLAYNEQFF	TGTGCCAGCTCTCCGGGGCTAGCTTACAATGAGCAGTTCTTC
TRBJ2-4	TRBD2	many	TRBV12-3/TRBV12-4	CASRPTGTGGNIQYF	TGTGCCAGCAGGCCTACCGGGACCGGGGGGAACATTCAGTACTTC
TRBJ2-1	-	-	TRBV6-2/TRBV6-3	CASSYHGNEQFF	TGTGCCAGCAGTTACCACGGCAATGAGCAGTTCTTC